The table lists the clone carrying this T cell receptor (beta chain) with many counts. TCRdb reprocessed the 5' RACE reads with MiXCR, giving one entry per CDR3 protein. The repertoire holds tens of thousands of distinct CDR3 sequences, with 7% to 8.5% as singletons. The source of the sample is a study of neurological immune-mediated disorders. The sample was CD4+ T cells from blood. The TCR originated in a man aged 50-59 years in good health.

The DNA for the CDR3 is TGTGCCAGCAGCCGGACCTACGAGCAGTACTTC. It codes for CASSRTYEQYF. The chain employs TRBV7-9 and TRBJ2-7; D is uncertain. Trimming cost V 5 bases and J 2 bases, with 4 bases left between them. Germline CDR1 reads SEHNR; CDR2 reads FQNEAQ (reference sequence). The CDR3 is made up of 11 amino acids.